This T cell receptor (beta chain) was sequenced during a study of blood T cell repertoires in COVID-19. The overall study: Samples taken during acute and convalescent COVID-19 were collected in the United States, Italy and Spain. PBMCs, B-cell-depleted T cells, or T cells provided the cDNA or gDNA that made up the material.

The protocol was immunoSEQ multiplex PCR, while the TCRdb copy is restricted to in-frame clones and leaves out a portion. The repertoire holds about 490,000 clones, with over 75% as singletons. The germline V gene has CDR1 LGHNT and CDR2 FRNRAP. The CDR3 sequence is 11 residues long. Trimming cost V 5 bases and J 10 bases, with 11 bases left between them. The source of this sequence is a human donor in a cohort sampled during active COVID-19. V usage is TRBV12-5 and J usage is TRBJ1-1; D is perhaps TRBD1 (5 bases). Material: peripheral blood. The CDR3 spells CASGPDIVAFF. As DNA, the CDR3 is TGTGCTAGTGGTCCGGACATAGTAGCTTTCTTT.